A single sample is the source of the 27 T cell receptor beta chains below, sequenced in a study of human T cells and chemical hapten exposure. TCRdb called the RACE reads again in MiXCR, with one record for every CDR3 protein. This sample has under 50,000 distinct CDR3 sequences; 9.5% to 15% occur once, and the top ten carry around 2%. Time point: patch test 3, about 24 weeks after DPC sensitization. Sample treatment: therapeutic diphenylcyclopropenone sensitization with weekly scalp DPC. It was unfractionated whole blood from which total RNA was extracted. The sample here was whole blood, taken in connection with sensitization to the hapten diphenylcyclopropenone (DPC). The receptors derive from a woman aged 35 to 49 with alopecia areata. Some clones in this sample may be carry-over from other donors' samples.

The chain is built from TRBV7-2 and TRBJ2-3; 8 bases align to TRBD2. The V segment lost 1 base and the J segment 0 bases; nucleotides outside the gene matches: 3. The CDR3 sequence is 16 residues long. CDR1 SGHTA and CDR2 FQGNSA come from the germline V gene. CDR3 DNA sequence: TGTGCCAGCAGCTTAGGGACTAGCTGGAGCACAGATACGCAGTATTTT. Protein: CASSLGTSWSTDTQYF.

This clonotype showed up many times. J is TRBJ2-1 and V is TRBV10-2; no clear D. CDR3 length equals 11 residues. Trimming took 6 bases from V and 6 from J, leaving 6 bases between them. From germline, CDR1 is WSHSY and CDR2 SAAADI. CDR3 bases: TGCGCCAGCAGACAATTCAATGAGCAGTTCTTC. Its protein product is CASRQFNEQFF.

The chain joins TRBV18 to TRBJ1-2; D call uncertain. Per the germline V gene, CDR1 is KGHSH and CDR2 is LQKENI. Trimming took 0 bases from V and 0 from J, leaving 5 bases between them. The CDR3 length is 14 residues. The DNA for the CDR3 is TGTGCCAGCTCACCACCTTGGGCTAACTATGGCTACACCTTC. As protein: CASSPPWANYGYTF.

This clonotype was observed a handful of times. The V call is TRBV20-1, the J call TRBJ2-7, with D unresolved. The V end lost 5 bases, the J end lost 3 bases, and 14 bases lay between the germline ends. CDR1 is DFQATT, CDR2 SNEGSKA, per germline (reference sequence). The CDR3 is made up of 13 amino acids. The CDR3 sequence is CSAAPGLNYEQYF. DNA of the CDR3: TGCAGTGCTGCTCCGGGCCTGAACTACGAGCAGTACTTC.

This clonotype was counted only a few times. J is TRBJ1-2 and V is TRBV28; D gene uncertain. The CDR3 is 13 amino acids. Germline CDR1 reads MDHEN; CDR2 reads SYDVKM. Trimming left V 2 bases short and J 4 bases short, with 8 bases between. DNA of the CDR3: TGTGCCAGCAGTTTAGCCATCGCCTATGGCTACACCTTC. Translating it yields CASSLAIAYGYTF.

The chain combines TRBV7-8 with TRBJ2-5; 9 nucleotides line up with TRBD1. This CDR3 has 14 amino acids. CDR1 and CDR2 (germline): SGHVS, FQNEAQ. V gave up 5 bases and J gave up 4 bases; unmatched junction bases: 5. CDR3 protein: CASSRRDRAETQYF. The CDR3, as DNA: TGTGCCAGCAGCCGCCGGGACAGGGCAGAGACCCAGTACTTC.

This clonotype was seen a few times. As DNA, the CDR3 is TGCAGTGCTAGTCCGGAATATGGCTACACCTTC. It is translated as CSASPEYGYTF. The chain carries TRBV20-1 and TRBJ1-2; D gene uncertain. The CDR3 runs 11 residues. V lost 3 bases and J lost 5, with 7 bases in between. Germline V gene sequence: CDR1 DFQATT, CDR2 SNEGSKA (reference sequence).

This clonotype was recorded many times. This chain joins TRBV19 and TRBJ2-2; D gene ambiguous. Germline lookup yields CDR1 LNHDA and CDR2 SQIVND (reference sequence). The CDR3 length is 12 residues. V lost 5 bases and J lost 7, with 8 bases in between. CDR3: CASSLGIGELFF. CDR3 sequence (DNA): TGTGCCAGTAGTCTAGGAATCGGGGAGCTGTTTTTT. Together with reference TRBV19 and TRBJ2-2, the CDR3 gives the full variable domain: DGGITQSPKYLFRKEGQNVTLSCEQNLNHDAMYWYRQDPGQGLRLIYYSQIVNDFQKGDIAEGYSVSREKKESFPLTVTSAQKNPTAFYLCASSLGIGELFFGEGSRLTVL.

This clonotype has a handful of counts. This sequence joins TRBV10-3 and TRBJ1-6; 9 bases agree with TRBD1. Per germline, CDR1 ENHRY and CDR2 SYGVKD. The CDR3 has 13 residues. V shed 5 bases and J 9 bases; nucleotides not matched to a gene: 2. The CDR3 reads CAISTGGSSPLHF. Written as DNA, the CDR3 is TGTGCCATCAGTACAGGGGGCAGTTCACCCCTCCACTTT.

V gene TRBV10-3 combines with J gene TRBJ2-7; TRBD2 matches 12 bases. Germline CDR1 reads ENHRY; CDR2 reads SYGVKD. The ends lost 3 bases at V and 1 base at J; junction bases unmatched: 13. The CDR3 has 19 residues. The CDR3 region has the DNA TGTGCCATCAGTGACCCATGGCTAGCGGGAGGGCCCGGGTCCTACGAGCAGTACTTC. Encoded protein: CAISDPWLAGGPGSYEQYF.

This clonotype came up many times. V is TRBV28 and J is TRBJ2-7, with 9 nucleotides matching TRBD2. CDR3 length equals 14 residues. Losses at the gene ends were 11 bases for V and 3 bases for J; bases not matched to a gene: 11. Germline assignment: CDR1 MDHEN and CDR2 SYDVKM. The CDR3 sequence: CASYGPSGNYEQYF. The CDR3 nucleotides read TGTGCCTCCTACGGGCCTAGCGGGAACTACGAGCAGTACTTC.

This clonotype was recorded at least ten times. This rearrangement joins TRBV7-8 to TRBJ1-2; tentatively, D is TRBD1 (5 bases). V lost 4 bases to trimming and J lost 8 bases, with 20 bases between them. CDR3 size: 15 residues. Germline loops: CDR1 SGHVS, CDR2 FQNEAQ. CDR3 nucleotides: TGTGCCAGCAGCTCGGGGGACGGTGGGTCGGGCGGCTACACCTTC. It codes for CASSSGDGGSGGYTF.

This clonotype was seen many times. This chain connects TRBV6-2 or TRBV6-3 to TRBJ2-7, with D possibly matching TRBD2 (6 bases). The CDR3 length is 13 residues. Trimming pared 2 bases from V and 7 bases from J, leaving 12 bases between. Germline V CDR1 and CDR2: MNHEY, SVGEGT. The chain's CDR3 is CASSYKRGGEQYF. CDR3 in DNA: TGTGCCAGCAGTTACAAGCGTGGGGGGGAGCAGTACTTC.

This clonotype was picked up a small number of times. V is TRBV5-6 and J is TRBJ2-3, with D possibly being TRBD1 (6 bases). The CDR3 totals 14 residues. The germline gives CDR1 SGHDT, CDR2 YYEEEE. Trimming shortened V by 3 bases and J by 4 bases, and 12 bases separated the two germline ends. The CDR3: CASSSGQTPDTQYF. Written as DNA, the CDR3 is TGTGCCAGCAGCTCCGGACAGACCCCAGATACGCAGTATTTT. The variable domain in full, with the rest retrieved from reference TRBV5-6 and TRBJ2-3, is DAGVTQSPTHLIKTRGQQVTLRCSPKSGHDTVSWYQQALGQGPQFIFQYYEEEERQRGNFPDRFSGHQFPNYSSELNVNALLLGDSALYLCASSSGQTPDTQYFGPGTRLTVL.

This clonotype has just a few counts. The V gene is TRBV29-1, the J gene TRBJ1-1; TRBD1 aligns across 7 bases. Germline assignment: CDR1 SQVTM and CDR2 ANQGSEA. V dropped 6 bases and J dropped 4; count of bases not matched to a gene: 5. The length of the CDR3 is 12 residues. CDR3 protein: CSVTQGGTEAFF. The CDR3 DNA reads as TGCAGCGTCACCCAGGGGGGCACTGAAGCTTTCTTT. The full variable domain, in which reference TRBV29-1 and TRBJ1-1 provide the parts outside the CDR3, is SAVISQKPSRDICQRGTSLTIQCQVDSQVTMMFWYRQQPGQSLTLIATANQGSEATYESGFVIDKFPISRPNLTFSTLTVSNMSPEDSSIYLCSVTQGGTEAFFGQGTRLTVV.

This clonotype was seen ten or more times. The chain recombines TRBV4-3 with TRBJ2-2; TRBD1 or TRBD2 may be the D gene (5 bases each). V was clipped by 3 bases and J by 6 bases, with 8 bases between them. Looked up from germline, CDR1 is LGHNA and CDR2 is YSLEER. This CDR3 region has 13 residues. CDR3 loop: CASSQGPPGELFF. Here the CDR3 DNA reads TGCGCCAGCAGCCAGGGACCCCCCGGGGAGCTGTTTTTT.

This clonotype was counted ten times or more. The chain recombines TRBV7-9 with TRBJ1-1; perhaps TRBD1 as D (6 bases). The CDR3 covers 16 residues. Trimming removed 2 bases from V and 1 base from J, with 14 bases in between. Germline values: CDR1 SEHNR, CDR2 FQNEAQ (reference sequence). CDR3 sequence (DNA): TGTGCCAGCAGCTTATCCCCCGGGACAAAGAACACTGAAGCTTTCTTT. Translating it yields CASSLSPGTKNTEAFF.

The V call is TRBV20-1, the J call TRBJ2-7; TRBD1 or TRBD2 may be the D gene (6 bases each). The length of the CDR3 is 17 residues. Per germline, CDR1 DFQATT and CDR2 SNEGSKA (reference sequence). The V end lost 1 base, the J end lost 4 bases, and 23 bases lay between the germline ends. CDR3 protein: CSARGPRGRTLGYEQYF. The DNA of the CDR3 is TGCAGTGCTAGAGGACCCCGGGGGCGGACCCTGGGGTACGAGCAGTACTTC.

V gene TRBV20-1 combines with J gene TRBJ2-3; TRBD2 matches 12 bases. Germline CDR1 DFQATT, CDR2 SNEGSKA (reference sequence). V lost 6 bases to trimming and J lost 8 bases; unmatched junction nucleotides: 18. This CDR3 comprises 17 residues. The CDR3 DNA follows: TGCAGTGCCCGACTAGCGGGGGAACCCCCCACAATCGGTACGCAGTATTTT. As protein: CSARLAGEPPTIGTQYF.

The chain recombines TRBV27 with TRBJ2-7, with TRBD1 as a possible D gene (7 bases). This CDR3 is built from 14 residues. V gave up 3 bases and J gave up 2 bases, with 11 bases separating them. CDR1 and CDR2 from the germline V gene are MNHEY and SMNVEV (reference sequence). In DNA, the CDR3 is TGTGCCAGCAGTTTCGGAGGGGGCCCCTACGAGCAGTACTTC. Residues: CASSFGGGPYEQYF.

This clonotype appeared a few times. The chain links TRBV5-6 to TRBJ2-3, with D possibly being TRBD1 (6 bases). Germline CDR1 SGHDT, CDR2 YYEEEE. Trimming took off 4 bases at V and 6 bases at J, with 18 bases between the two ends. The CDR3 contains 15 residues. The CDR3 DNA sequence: TGTGCCAGCAGCATTAGACTACACAGGGCCGATACGCAGTATTTT. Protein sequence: CASSIRLHRADTQYF.

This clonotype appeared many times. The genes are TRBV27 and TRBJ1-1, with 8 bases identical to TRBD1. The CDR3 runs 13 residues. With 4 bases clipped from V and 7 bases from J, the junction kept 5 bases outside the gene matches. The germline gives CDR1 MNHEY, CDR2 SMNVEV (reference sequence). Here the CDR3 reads CASSSSGGYEAFF. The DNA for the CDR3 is TGTGCCAGCAGTTCCTCAGGGGGCTATGAAGCTTTCTTT.

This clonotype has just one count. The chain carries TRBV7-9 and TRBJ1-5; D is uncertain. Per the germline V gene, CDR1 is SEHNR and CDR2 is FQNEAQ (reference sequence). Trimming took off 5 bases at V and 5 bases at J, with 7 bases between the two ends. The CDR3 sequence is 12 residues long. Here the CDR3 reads CASSPPDQPQHF. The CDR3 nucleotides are TGTGCCAGCAGCCCACCCGATCAGCCCCAGCATTTT.

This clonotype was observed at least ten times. CDR3 bases: TGCGCCAGCAGCCAACCCCGGGACGGAGGAATTCAGTACTTC. It yields the protein CASSQPRDGGIQYF. The rearrangement joins TRBV4-1 to TRBJ2-4; either TRBD1 or TRBD2 may fit D (5 bases each). There are 14 residues in the CDR3. CDR1 and CDR2 (germline): MGHRA, YSYEKL. V lost 2 bases and J 10 bases, leaving 15 bases between the germline ends.

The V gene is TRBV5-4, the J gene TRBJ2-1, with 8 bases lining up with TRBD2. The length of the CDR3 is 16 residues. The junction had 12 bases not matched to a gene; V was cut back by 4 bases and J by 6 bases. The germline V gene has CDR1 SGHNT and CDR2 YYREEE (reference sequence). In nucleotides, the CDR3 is TGTGCCAGCAGCCTCTCCGGGGGGGCCGATTCCAATGAGCAGTTCTTC. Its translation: CASSLSGGADSNEQFF.

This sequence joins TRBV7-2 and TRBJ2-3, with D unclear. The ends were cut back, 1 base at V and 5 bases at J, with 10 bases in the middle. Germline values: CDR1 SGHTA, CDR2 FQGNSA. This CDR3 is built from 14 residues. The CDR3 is CASSLGLFIDTQYF. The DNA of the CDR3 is TGTGCCAGCAGCTTAGGGCTGTTTATAGATACGCAGTATTTT.

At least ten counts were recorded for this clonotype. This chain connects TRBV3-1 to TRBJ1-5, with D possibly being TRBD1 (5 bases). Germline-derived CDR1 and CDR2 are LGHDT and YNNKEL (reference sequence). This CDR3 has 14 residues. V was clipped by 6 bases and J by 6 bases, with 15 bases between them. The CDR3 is CASSGGLGGQPQHF. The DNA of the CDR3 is TGTGCCAGCAGTGGGGGACTTGGCGGTCAGCCCCAGCATTTT.